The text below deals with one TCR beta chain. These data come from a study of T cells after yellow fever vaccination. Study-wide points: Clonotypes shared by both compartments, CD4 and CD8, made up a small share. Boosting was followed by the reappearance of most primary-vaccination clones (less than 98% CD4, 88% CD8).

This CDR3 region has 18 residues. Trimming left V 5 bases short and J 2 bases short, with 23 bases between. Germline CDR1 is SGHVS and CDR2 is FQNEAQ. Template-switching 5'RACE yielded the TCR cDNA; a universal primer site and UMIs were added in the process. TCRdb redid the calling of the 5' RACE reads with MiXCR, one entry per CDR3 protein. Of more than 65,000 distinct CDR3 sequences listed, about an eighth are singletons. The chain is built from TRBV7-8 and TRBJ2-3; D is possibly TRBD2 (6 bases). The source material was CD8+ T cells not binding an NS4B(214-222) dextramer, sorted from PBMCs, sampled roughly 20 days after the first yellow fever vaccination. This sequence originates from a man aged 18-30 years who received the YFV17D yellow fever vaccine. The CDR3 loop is CASSAPPRTILITDTQYF. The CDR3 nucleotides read TGTGCCAGCAGCGCTCCACCCCGGACTATACTTATCACAGATACGCAGTATTTT. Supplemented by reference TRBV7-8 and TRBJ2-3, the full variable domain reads GAGVSQSPRYKVAKRGQDVALRCDPISGHVSLFWYQQALGQGPEFLTYFQNEAQLDKSGLPSDRFFAERPEGSVSTLKIQRTQQEDSAVYLCASSAPPRTILITDTQYFGPGTRLTVL.